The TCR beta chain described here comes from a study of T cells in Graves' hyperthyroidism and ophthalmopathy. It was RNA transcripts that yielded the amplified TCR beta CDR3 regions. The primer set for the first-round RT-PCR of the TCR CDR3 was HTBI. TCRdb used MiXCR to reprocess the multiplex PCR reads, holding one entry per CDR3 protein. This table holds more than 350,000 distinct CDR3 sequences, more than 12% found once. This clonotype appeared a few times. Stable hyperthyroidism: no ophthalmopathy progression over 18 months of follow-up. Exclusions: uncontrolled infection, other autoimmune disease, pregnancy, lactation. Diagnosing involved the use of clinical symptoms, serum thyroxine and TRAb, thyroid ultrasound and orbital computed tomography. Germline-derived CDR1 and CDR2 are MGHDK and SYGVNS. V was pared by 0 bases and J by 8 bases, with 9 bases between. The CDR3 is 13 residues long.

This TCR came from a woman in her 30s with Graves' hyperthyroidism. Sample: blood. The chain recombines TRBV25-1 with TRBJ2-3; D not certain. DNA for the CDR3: TGTGCCAGCAGTGAATATAAGGCCGTTACGCAGTATTTT. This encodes CASSEYKAVTQYF.